This T cell receptor beta chain was sequenced during a study of blood T cell repertoires in COVID-19 (dated by TCRdb to the early 2020s). The study in broad terms: Collaborator samples came from the United States, Italy and Spain and covered acute and convalescent phases of COVID-19. Where available, HLA class I and class II types were obtained from metadata supplied by the sample provider rather than from assay-based typing. Sample metadata almost always included a de-identified subject ID, COVID-19 status, age in years and sex. The repertoires were released in a freely available public database intended as a resource for research on the immune response to SARS-CoV-2. The dataset comprised deeply sampled blood TCRbeta repertoires from subjects exposed to, actively infected with, or recovered from COVID-19. The material from the prospective study consisted of cDNA or gDNA derived from T cells, B-cell-depleted T cells, or PBMCs. The samples were drawn from two sources: the first 160 participants of the ongoing ImmuneRACE study, and some 1,300 subjects contributed by 6 global collaborators.

CDR1 MNHEY and CDR2 SVGAGI were looked up in the germline V gene. The cysteine opens and the phenylalanine closes a CDR3 of 16 amino acids. Just the 48-base CDR3 DNA is kept, in frame starting at base 1. After removal of 0 bases from V and 4 bases from J, the junction retains 5 bases not matched to a gene. TCRbeta CDR3 regions were amplified from genomic DNA by means of the immunoSEQ Assay, a bias-controlled multiplex PCR. In the paper's pipeline: The number of nucleated cells in each sample was estimated from the amplification of reference gene primers within the assay. Sequence reads were collapsed and filtered to measure the absolute abundance of every unique TCRbeta CDR3 rearrangement. Productive Simpson clonality was computed per sample as the square root of Simpson's diversity index over productive rearrangements. TCRdb's version of the immuneACCESS table is confined to in-frame rearrangements and falls short of the full clone set. An unresolved V gene accounts for under half of the shortfall where checked; the remainder is of unknown origin. V and J calls and clone size are copied from that table; D and trimming were computed from the DNA. This sample comprises more than 100,000 clones, 70% to 90% of them detected only once. 3% to 4.5% of the sample is in the top ten clones.

The collaborating institutions used their own protocols to collect whole blood in K2EDTA tubes. For TCRbeta analysis, collaborator samples were shipped as frozen whole blood, as isolated PBMCs, or as DNA extracted from either sample type. Points the paper makes about the study in general: Clinical and demographic metadata were provided uncurated, with the amount varying by source and participant.

With regard to this clone: Its antigen has not been determined. No much larger clonotype is one base removed from it; base qualities were not supplied.

In this chain, TRBV6-5 is recombined with TRBJ2-3; 9 bases in between match TRBD2. The receptor was isolated from an older woman with acute or convalescent COVID-19. Sequenced input: peripheral blood. The CDR3 region reads CASSYSGGRDADTQYF. In nucleotide form, the sequence is TGTGCCAGCAGTTACTCGGGCGGGAGGGACGCAGATACGCAGTATTTT.